Listed below are T cell receptor beta chains from one sample, sequenced in a study of T cell repertoires in cytomegalovirus infection. A single record per CDR3 protein comes from TCRdb applying MiXCR to the reads. The data show 250,000 to 300,000 distinct CDR3 sequences, under 30% seen once. Sequenced sample: PBMCs. All receptors come from a human donor in good health (CMV status not recorded). Some clones in this sample may be carry-over from other donors' samples. Both conserved end residues are part of each CDR3. The order of the fields is V gene, clone size, J gene, D gene, CDR3 protein, CDR3 DNA. A D gene is named only where the DNA matches it firmly. Clone size is shown for a subset of rows, as once, few, many or a class of expanded clone.

>TRBV12-3/TRBV12-4|NA|TRBJ1-5|TRBD1
CASSFQGEQPQHF
TGTGCCAGCAGTTTCCAGGGGGAGCAGCCCCAGCATTTT
>TRBV6-6|NA|TRBJ2-1|TRBD2
CAIGGRGLSGGEQFF
TGTGCCATCGGAGGACGCGGTCTTTCGGGAGGTGAGCAGTTCTTC
>TRBV6-6|many|TRBJ2-7|TRBD1
CASRPQTLQGDEQYF
TGTGCCAGCAGGCCGCAGACCTTACAGGGGGACGAGCAGTACTTC
>TRBV11-2|NA|TRBJ2-6|NA
CASSLARAGANVLTF
TGTGCCAGCAGCTTAGCCCGGGCTGGGGCCAACGTCCTGACTTTC
>TRBV7-2|many|TRBJ2-5|TRBD2
CASSWRLAGGPETQYF
TGTGCCAGCAGCTGGAGACTAGCGGGAGGGCCAGAGACCCAGTACTTC
>TRBV20-1|few|TRBJ2-7|TRBD1
CSARDPTGGPYEQYF
TGCAGTGCTAGAGATCCGACAGGGGGACCCTACGAGCAGTACTTC
>TRBV7-2|many|TRBJ1-3|NA
CASSLRGGAGNTIYF
TGTGCCAGCAGCTTACGAGGGGGTGCTGGAAACACCATATATTTT
>TRBV29-1|NA|TRBJ2-7|NA
CSVEEGGGREQYF
TGCAGCGTTGAAGAGGGCGGGGGCCGCGAGCAGTACTTC
>TRBV5-1|NA|TRBJ2-2|NA
CASSLGSFELNTGELFF
TGCGCCAGCAGCTTGGGCAGCTTCGAGTTGAACACCGGGGAGCTGTTTTTT
>TRBV6-1|few|TRBJ2-3|TRBD2
CASSESLSGRATDTQYF
TGTGCCAGCAGTGAATCCCTTAGCGGGAGGGCCACAGATACGCAGTATTTT
>TRBV6-6|few|TRBJ2-5|TRBD2
CASKAGGLEETQYF
TGTGCCAGCAAAGCGGGGGGGCTAGAAGAGACCCAGTACTTC
>TRBV6-6|once|TRBJ2-1|TRBD2
CASSYGAGAYNEQFF
TGTGCCAGCAGTTACGGAGCGGGGGCTTACAATGAGCAGTTCTTC
>TRBV10-2|NA|TRBJ2-7|NA
CASSPTGEQYF
TGCGCCAGCAGTCCGACTGGCGAGCAGTACTTC
>TRBV20-1|NA|TRBJ2-3|TRBD1
CSAKRQGLADTQYF
TGCAGTGCTAAGAGACAGGGCTTGGCAGATACGCAGTATTTT
>TRBV7-2|many|TRBJ2-7|TRBD1
CASSTRQGEYEQYF
TGTGCCAGCAGCACCAGACAGGGGGAATACGAGCAGTACTTC
>TRBV20-1|NA|TRBJ1-2|TRBD1
CSAKSTGQHGYTF
TGCAGTGCCAAATCGACAGGGCAACATGGCTACACCTTC
>TRBV5-1|once|TRBJ2-3|NA
CASSLPSSTDTQYF
TGCGCCAGCAGCTTGCCTTCTAGCACAGATACGCAGTATTTT
>TRBV5-4|NA|TRBJ1-1|NA
CASSLDPENTEAFF
TGTGCCAGCAGCTTGGATCCAGAGAACACTGAAGCTTTCTTT
>TRBV6-5|NA|TRBJ2-2|NA
CASSYSQGAGELFF
TGTGCCAGCAGTTACTCCCAGGGTGCCGGGGAGCTGTTTTTT
>TRBV7-3|NA|TRBJ2-3|NA
CASSRRGAADTQYF
TGTGCCAGCAGTCGCCGGGGAGCGGCAGATACGCAGTATTTT
>TRBV7-2|many|TRBJ1-5|TRBD1
CASSFDRDGQPQHF
TGTGCCAGCAGCTTCGACAGGGACGGCCAGCCCCAGCATTTT
>TRBV9|few|TRBJ2-7|NA
CASSVAGTPLEQYF
TGTGCCAGCAGCGTAGCCGGGACTCCCCTCGAGCAGTACTTC
>TRBV10-3|few|TRBJ2-7|NA
CASAGTAAYEQYF
TGTGCCAGCGCCGGGACGGCTGCCTACGAGCAGTACTTC
>TRBV19|NA|TRBJ2-3|NA
CASSIGGAADTQYF
TGTGCCAGTAGTATAGGAGGGGCAGCAGATACGCAGTATTTT
>TRBV6-5|NA|TRBJ1-2|TRBD1
CASSWRGQEGYTF
TGTGCCAGCAGTTGGCGGGGACAGGAAGGCTACACCTTC
>TRBV5-1|NA|TRBJ2-3|NA
CASSPGLMTDTQYF
TGCGCCAGCAGCCCGGGACTTATGACAGATACGCAGTATTTT
>TRBV6-5|NA|TRBJ1-1|NA
CASSYRRQRRGSTEAFF
TGTGCCAGCAGTTACCGAAGACAACGGCGCGGGAGCACTGAAGCTTTCTTT
>TRBV7-6|many|TRBJ2-7|NA
CASSLEMTGSYEQYF
TGTGCCAGCAGCTTAGAGATGACAGGTTCTTACGAGCAGTACTTC
>TRBV24-1|few|TRBJ2-1|TRBD2
CATSDSLAGTPYNEQFF
TGTGCCACCAGTGATTCCCTAGCGGGGACCCCCTACAATGAGCAGTTCTTC
>TRBV5-5|few|TRBJ2-7|TRBD2
CASSLVPTSGVYEQYF
TGTGCCAGCAGCTTGGTCCCGACTAGCGGGGTCTACGAGCAGTACTTC
>TRBV29-1|NA|TRBJ2-6|NA
CSVAPRSGANVLTF
TGCAGCGTTGCCCCGCGCTCTGGGGCCAACGTCCTGACTTTC
>TRBV9|NA|TRBJ2-7|NA
CASSVAGSREQYF
TGTGCCAGCAGCGTAGCCGGCAGTCGCGAGCAGTACTTC
>TRBV7-9|many|TRBJ2-7|NA
CASSLLGGDEQYF
TGTGCCAGCAGCTTATTAGGAGGGGACGAGCAGTACTTC
>TRBV7-2|NA|TRBJ2-1|NA
CASSFGRGDNEQFF
TGTGCCAGCAGCTTTGGTAGGGGGGACAATGAGCAGTTCTTC
>TRBV7-9|few|TRBJ2-7|NA
CASSLSAQGSGEQYF
TGTGCCAGCAGCTTATCGGCCCAGGGATCGGGCGAGCAGTACTTC
>TRBV7-2|NA|TRBJ2-1|TRBD2
CASSYLGGGNEQFF
TGTGCCAGCAGCTATCTCGGGGGGGGTAATGAGCAGTTCTTC
>TRBV19|few|TRBJ1-1|NA
CASSTQASRNTEAFF
TGTGCCAGTAGTACCCAGGCCTCCCGGAACACTGAAGCTTTCTTT
>TRBV2|few|TRBJ2-1|TRBD2
CASSERGGAYNEQFF
TGTGCCAGCAGTGAACGGGGGGGGGCCTACAATGAGCAGTTCTTC
>TRBV5-1|NA|TRBJ2-1|TRBD2
CASSLDTSGSYNEQFF
TGCGCCAGCAGCTTGGATACTAGCGGGTCCTACAATGAGCAGTTCTTC
>TRBV7-2|many|TRBJ1-2|TRBD1
CASSPTGTGAGYGYTF
TGTGCCAGCAGCCCTACCGGGACAGGGGCAGGGTATGGCTACACCTTC
>TRBV7-9|many|TRBJ2-4|TRBD2
CASSTFPSGRPPLAKNIQYF
TGTGCCAGCAGCACATTCCCCAGCGGGAGACCCCCTCTAGCCAAAAACATTCAGTACTTC
>TRBV7-6|NA|TRBJ2-1|NA
CASSLVTGSYEQFF
TGTGCCAGCAGCTTAGTTACGGGAAGCTATGAGCAGTTCTTC
>TRBV20-1|NA|TRBJ2-6|NA
CSAVSSGANVLTF
TGCAGTGCTGTAAGCTCTGGGGCCAACGTCCTGACTTTC
>TRBV28|few|TRBJ1-2|TRBD1
CASRPSTGEGNYGYTF
TGTGCCAGCAGACCTTCAACAGGGGAGGGTAACTATGGCTACACCTTC
>TRBV19|NA|TRBJ1-1|TRBD1
CASTNRQGTLNTEAFF
TGTGCCAGTACCAACCGACAGGGGACCTTGAACACTGAAGCTTTCTTT
>TRBV27|NA|TRBJ2-1|NA
CASSPRGLTYNEQFF
TGTGCCAGCAGTCCACGGGGGCTAACGTACAATGAGCAGTTCTTC
>TRBV2|few|TRBJ2-2|TRBD1
CASSKGRTGGTGELFF
TGTGCCAGCAGTAAAGGGAGGACAGGGGGAACCGGGGAGCTGTTTTTT
>TRBV6-1|many|TRBJ2-2|TRBD1
CASSLDRALITGELFF
TGTGCCAGCAGTTTAGACAGGGCGTTGATCACCGGGGAGCTGTTTTTT
>TRBV11-2|NA|TRBJ2-1|TRBD2
CASTNPGLAGGEQFF
TGTGCCAGCACCAACCCGGGACTAGCGGGAGGGGAGCAGTTCTTC
>TRBV24-1|NA|TRBJ2-1|TRBD1
CATSDRSGTGFNEQFF
TGTGCCACCAGTGATCGCTCCGGGACAGGGTTCAATGAGCAGTTCTTC
>TRBV19|NA|TRBJ2-5|TRBD2
CASSIRPGGGETQYF
TGTGCCAGTAGTATTCGGCCCGGGGGGGGGGAGACCCAGTACTTC
>TRBV2|many|TRBJ2-3|TRBD1
CASSRDRVTDTQYF
TGTGCCAGCAGTAGGGACAGGGTCACAGATACGCAGTATTTT
>TRBV7-2|many|TRBJ2-1|NA
CASSLLLGEQFF
TGTGCCAGCAGCTTACTGTTAGGTGAGCAGTTCTTC
>TRBV4-1|NA|TRBJ1-1|NA
CASSRGGTTEAFF
TGCGCCAGCAGCCGCGGAGGGACCACTGAAGCTTTCTTT
>TRBV27|few|TRBJ2-7|TRBD1
CASSRQGRNYEQYF
TGTGCCAGCAGCCGACAGGGGAGGAACTACGAGCAGTACTTC
>TRBV7-2|many|TRBJ2-2|NA
CASSLTASNTGELFF
TGTGCCAGCAGCTTAACAGCCTCGAACACCGGGGAGCTGTTTTTT